The 25 T cell receptor beta chains given below trace back to one sample, sequenced in a study. TCRdb re-analysed the 5' RACE reads in MiXCR, keeping a single row per CDR3 protein. The sample lists roughly 42,000 distinct CDR3 sequences; approximately 31% were seen once. Sequenced sample: tumor-infiltrating memory CD4+ T cells sorted from the breast tumor. The subset denotes: memory CD4+ T cells, CD4+CD45RO+CD25-. The source of these receptors is a female donor with breast cancer.

Regarding this clonotype: At one boundary the junction diverges from the germline segment, which might be a read error. This sequence joins TRBV9 and TRBJ2-7; D gene ambiguous. This CDR3 region has 14 residues. Germline CDR1 SGDLS, CDR2 YYNGEE. Here the CDR3 reads CTSSAAAVVHEQYF. In DNA, the CDR3 is TGTACCAGCAGCGCCGCCGCCGTGGTCCACGAGCAGTACTTC.

By share, this clonotype ranks as medium-sized. This sequence joins TRBV27 and TRBJ1-6; TRBD1 matches at 7 bases. The germline V gene encodes CDR1 MNHEY and CDR2 SMNVEV (reference sequence). Germline trimming cut 4 bases from V and 5 bases from J; bases unmatched to any gene: 5. The CDR3 sequence is 15 residues long. DNA of the CDR3: TGTGCCAGCAGTTCATGGGACAGAGATAATTCACCCCTCCACTTT. It specifies CASSSWDRDNSPLHF.

The chain recombines TRBV7-6 with TRBJ2-7; D may be TRBD2 (6 bases). Germline V gene lookup returns CDR1 SGHVS and CDR2 FNYEAQ. The CDR3 contains 12 residues. Trimming shortened V by 5 bases and J by 5 bases, and 10 bases separated the two germline ends. The CDR3 loop reads CASSPRDHEQYF. CDR3 coding DNA: TGTGCCAGCAGCCCGCGGGACCACGAGCAGTACTTC. The variable domain in full, with the rest retrieved from reference TRBV7-6 and TRBJ2-7, is GAGVSQSPRYKVTKRGQDVALRCDPISGHVSLYWYRQALGQGPEFLTYFNYEAQQDKSGLPNDRFSAERPEGSISTLTIQRTEQRDSAMYRCASSPRDHEQYFGPGTRLTVT.

For this clonotype: A much larger clone differs by one base, so this may be a read error. In this CDR3 the conserved last residue, phenylalanine or tryptophan, is missing, so a read error is likely. V is TRBV3-1 and J is TRBJ2-3, with no clear D. The CDR3 loop spans 14 amino acids. CDR1 and CDR2 (germline): LGHDT, YNNKEL (reference sequence). Trimming took 0 bases from V and 7 from J, leaving 11 bases between them. The CDR3 loop reads CASSQDPTGNTQYL. The CDR3 bases are TGTGCCAGCAGCCAAGATCCGACTGGGAATACGCAGTATCTT.

The rearrangement joins TRBV10-1 to TRBJ2-2; no firm D call. The CDR3 contains 13 residues. Germline V gene lookup returns CDR1 WNHNN and CDR2 SYGVQD (reference sequence). The V end lost 5 bases, the J end lost 4 bases, and 8 bases lay between the germline ends. The CDR3 sequence is CASSKQFTGELFF. In nucleotides, the CDR3 is TGCGCCAGCAGTAAACAGTTCACCGGGGAGCTGTTTTTT.

This clonotype occurred a few times. The chain couples TRBV12-3 or TRBV12-4 to TRBJ1-5; 7 bases are a match to TRBD1. V lost 5 bases and J lost 3; bases outside the gene matches: 4. The CDR3 consists of 14 residues. Here the CDR3 DNA reads TGTGCCAGCAGTCGGGACAGACTCAATCAGCCCCAGCATTTT. Its protein is CASSRDRLNQPQHF.

The chain couples TRBV29-1 to TRBJ2-1, with TRBD2 as a possible D gene (6 bases). Trimming removed 7 bases from V and 9 bases from J, with 13 bases in between. The CDR3 sequence is 11 residues long. Germline CDR1 reads SQVTM; CDR2 reads ANQGSEA. Written as DNA, the CDR3 is TGCAGCGGGGGGGATACAATTGAGCAGTTCTTC. Translation: CSGGDTIEQFF.

This clonotype has at least ten counts. V is TRBV11-2 and J is TRBJ1-1; D unresolved. Trimming pared 2 bases from V and 2 bases from J, leaving 6 bases between. Germline V gene sequence: CDR1 SGHAT, CDR2 FQNNGV. The CDR3 has 13 amino acids. The DNA for the CDR3 is TGTGCCAGCAGCTTAAGAGGAAACACTGAAGCTTTCTTT. It translates to CASSLRGNTEAFF.

V usage is TRBV7-2 and J usage is TRBJ2-3; 7 bases align to TRBD2. CDR1 SGHTA and CDR2 FQGNSA come from the germline V gene. With 3 bases clipped from V and 4 bases from J, the junction kept 10 bases outside the gene matches. The CDR3 loop spans 16 amino acids. The CDR3, as DNA: TGTGCCAGCAGCTTTGTATCGGCGGGAGCCGCAGATACGCAGTATTTT. This encodes CASSFVSAGAADTQYF.

On this clonotype: A read error is possible here, since a much larger clone lies one base away. CDR3 region: CATSSRTSGRARTDTQYF. The CDR3, as DNA: TGTGCCACCAGCAGCAGGACTAGCGGGAGGGCCCGCACAGATACGCAGTATTTT. The chain joins TRBV15 to TRBJ2-3, with 15 positions matching TRBD2. The CDR3 has 18 amino acids. Germline V gives CDR1 LNHNV, CDR2 YYDKDF (reference sequence). V gave up 3 bases and J gave up 1 base; unmatched junction bases: 5.

The chain couples TRBV5-1 to TRBJ2-6; a weak D match, TRBD1 (6 bases). This CDR3 contains 16 residues. V dropped 10 bases and J dropped 3 bases, with 20 bases sitting between them. Germline values: CDR1 SGHRS, CDR2 YFSETQ. The CDR3 here is CAGTDRGGSGANVLTF. CDR3 nucleotide sequence: TGCGCCGGCACCGACCGAGGGGGTAGTGGGGCCAACGTCCTGACTTTC.

In its sample, this clonotype was seen a few times. The chain links TRBV10-2 to TRBJ2-1; perhaps TRBD2 as D (7 bases). V was pared by 1 base and J by 3 bases, with 10 bases between. Germline V gene data show CDR1 as WSHSY and CDR2 as SAAADI. This CDR3 comprises 15 residues. The CDR3 DNA follows: TGCGCCAGCAGTGAGTTGGGGGGGCTCTACAATGAGCAGTTCTTC. This translates into CASSELGGLYNEQFF.

The chain has TRBV10-3 and TRBJ2-5, with 7 bases fitting TRBD1. Germline V lookup: CDR1 ENHRY, CDR2 SYGVKD. This CDR3 contains 14 residues. With V trimmed by 5 bases and J by 3 bases, 6 bases remained unmatched. CDR3 DNA: TGTGCCATCAGTAAACAGCAGGGGGAAGAGACCCAGTACTTC. This sequence encodes CAISKQQGEETQYF.

Details on this clonotype: Being one base from a much bigger clone, this may be a read error. The chain has TRBV5-1 and TRBJ2-2; TRBD1 agrees at 7 bases. This CDR3 region has 14 residues. CDR1 SGHRS and CDR2 YFSETQ come from the germline V gene. DNA of the CDR3: TGCACCAGCAGCCCCGGACAGGACTTGGGGGAGCTGTTTTTT. Translated: CTSSPGQDLGELFF.

The chain employs TRBV4-1 and TRBJ2-2; D gene uncertain. V was shortened by 1 base and J by 6 bases, with 12 bases between the two germline ends. The CDR3 is made up of 15 amino acids. The V gene's germline CDR1 is MGHRA and CDR2 YSYEKL. The CDR3 nucleotides are TGCGCCAGCAGCCAAGTCGGCACAACCTCCGGGGAGCTGTTTTTT. Its translation is CASSQVGTTSGELFF.

This sequence joins TRBV4-1 and TRBJ1-6; unclear D gene. Germline values: CDR1 MGHRA, CDR2 YSYEKL. The V end was cut by 1 base, the J end by 7 bases, with 17 bases between. The CDR3 is made up of 17 amino acids. The CDR3 reads CASSQVGRTGYNSPLHF. The CDR3 coding sequence is TGCGCCAGCAGCCAAGTCGGGCGGACGGGTTACAATTCACCCCTCCACTTT.

In regard to this clonotype: This may arise from a read error, as a much more abundant clone is one base away. The J gene is TRBJ2-7, the V gene TRBV20-1, with 12 bases lining up with TRBD2. There are 14 residues in the CDR3. The germline CDR1 and CDR2 sequences are DFQATT and SNEGSKA (reference sequence). Unmatched junction bases numbered 8, after V lost 6 bases and J lost 5 bases. In DNA form, the CDR3 reads TGCAGTGCCAGTCTAGCGGGAGGGCCCCACGAGCAGTACTTC. Encoded protein: CSASLAGGPHEQYF.

The J gene is TRBJ1-1, the V gene TRBV28, with D possibly matching TRBD1 (5 bases). The germline V gene has CDR1 MDHEN and CDR2 SYDVKM. The CDR3 is 13 amino acids. Trimming took off 6 bases at V and 1 base at J, with 9 bases between the two ends. The CDR3 nucleotides are TGTGCCAGCAGGAAAACAGGGAACACTGAAGCTTTCTTT. Amino acid sequence: CASRKTGNTEAFF.

The chain is built from TRBV5-1 and TRBJ2-1; D is uncertain. Germline assignment: CDR1 SGHRS and CDR2 YFSETQ. This CDR3 spans 14 amino acids. The V gene lost 3 bases and the J gene lost 5 bases, with 12 bases spanning the gap. The CDR3 is CASSWISTDNEQFF. DNA for the CDR3: TGCGCCAGCAGCTGGATTAGTACCGACAATGAGCAGTTCTTC.

This chain joins TRBV4-2 and TRBJ2-7; D ambiguous. The germline gives CDR1 LGHNA, CDR2 YNFKEQ. V lost 2 bases and J 3 bases, leaving 8 bases between the germline ends. The CDR3 totals 13 residues. DNA for the CDR3: TGTGCCAGCAGCCAACCACAGTTCTACGAGCAGTACTTC. It is translated as CASSQPQFYEQYF.

The V gene is TRBV4-2, the J gene TRBJ2-4; D gene unclear. CDR1 LGHNA and CDR2 YNFKEQ come from the germline V gene. V was shortened by 0 bases and J by 10 bases, with 16 bases between the two germline ends. The CDR3 is made up of 15 amino acids. CDR3: CASSQDAFQKSIQYF. The CDR3 region has the DNA TGTGCCAGCAGCCAAGACGCCTTCCAAAAAAGTATTCAGTACTTC.

A few counts support this clonotype. The V call is TRBV7-2, the J call TRBJ1-1, with D unresolved. Trimming took 1 base from V and 7 from J, leaving 7 bases between them. There are 12 residues in the CDR3. From germline, CDR1 is SGHTA and CDR2 FQGNSA. The CDR3 DNA sequence: TGTGCCAGCAGCTTAGGCAAAGATGAAGCTTTCTTT. As protein: CASSLGKDEAFF.

This clonotype was detected ten times or more. The chain links TRBV5-1 to TRBJ2-1; 7 nucleotides line up with TRBD1. CDR3 size: 16 residues. The germline V gene encodes CDR1 SGHRS and CDR2 YFSETQ. The ends lost 4 bases at V and 8 bases at J; junction bases unmatched: 15. Here the CDR3 DNA reads TGCGCCAGCAGCACCGGTGTACAGGGGTTTTTCGATGAGCAGTTCTTC. Protein: CASSTGVQGFFDEQFF.

This sequence joins TRBV7-2 and TRBJ2-1; D unresolved. CDR1 is SGHTA, CDR2 FQGNSA, per germline. CDR3 length: 13 residues. V shed 5 bases and J shed 6 bases, with 11 bases lying between them. Written as DNA, the CDR3 is TGTGCCAGCAGCCGCAGTTTAGTCAATGAGCAGTTCTTC. Residues: CASSRSLVNEQFF.

This clonotype was counted only a few times. The chain joins TRBV12-3 or TRBV12-4 to TRBJ2-1; perhaps TRBD1 as D (6 bases). Trimming removed 1 base from V and 5 bases from J, with 9 bases in between. This CDR3 region has 14 residues. The CDR3 protein is CASSLGTDHNEQFF. Written as DNA, the CDR3 is TGTGCCAGCAGTTTAGGGACAGACCACAATGAGCAGTTCTTC.